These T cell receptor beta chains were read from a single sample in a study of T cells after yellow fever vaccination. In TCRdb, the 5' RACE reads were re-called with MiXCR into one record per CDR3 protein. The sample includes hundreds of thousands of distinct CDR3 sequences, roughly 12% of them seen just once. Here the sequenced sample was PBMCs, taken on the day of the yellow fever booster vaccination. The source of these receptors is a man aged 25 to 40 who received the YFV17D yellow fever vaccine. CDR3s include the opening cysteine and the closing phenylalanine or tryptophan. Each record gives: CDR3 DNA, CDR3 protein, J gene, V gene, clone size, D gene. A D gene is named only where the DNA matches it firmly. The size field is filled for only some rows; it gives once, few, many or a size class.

TGCAGTGCTCGCGGACTAGCGGGAGTCAGCGAGCAGTACTTC	CSARGLAGVSEQYF	TRBJ2-7	TRBV20-1	few	TRBD2
TGTGCCAGCAGCTTACGGGGGCCCGATCAGCCCCAGCATTTT	CASSLRGPDQPQHF	TRBJ1-5	TRBV7-2	.	.
TGTGCCAGCAGTTCCTGGACTAGCGGGAGAGTAGGCAATGAGCAGTTCTTC	CASSSWTSGRVGNEQFF	TRBJ2-1	TRBV7-9	few	TRBD2
TGTGCCAGCAGTTTTTCCCAGACAGCGAATTCCTACGAGCAGTACTTC	CASSFSQTANSYEQYF	TRBJ2-7	TRBV28	.	.
TGTGCCAGCAGTTACTCTTCTGGCCCTTTCACAGATACGCAGTATTTT	CASSYSSGPFTDTQYF	TRBJ2-3	TRBV6-2/TRBV6-3	few	.
TGTGCCAGCAGAACAGGGTTCGGGGGAGATACGCAGTATTTT	CASRTGFGGDTQYF	TRBJ2-3	TRBV6-2/TRBV6-3	few	.
TGTGCCAGACAACCGGGACAGGGTCCCTTTTCAACTAATGAAAAACTGTTTTTT	CARQPGQGPFSTNEKLFF	TRBJ1-4	TRBV9	few	TRBD1
TGCAGTGCAACCGAACACTCCTACGAGCAGTACTTC	CSATEHSYEQYF	TRBJ2-7	TRBV20-1	.	.
TGTGCCAGCAGTGACTGGGACAGGGGGCTCAAGACGCAGTATTTT	CASSDWDRGLKTQYF	TRBJ2-3	TRBV6-1	few	TRBD1
TGTGCCTGGATGTCAGCATCAAAATCCTACAATGAGCAGTTCTTC	CAWMSASKSYNEQFF	TRBJ2-1	TRBV30	.	.
TGTGCCTGGAGTACAGGGGGCACCGGGGAGCTGTTTTTT	CAWSTGGTGELFF	TRBJ2-2	TRBV30	few	TRBD1
TGTGCCAGCAGCTTGGGGCAGGGAGGTTTGCTAGCGGGAGTAGGGTCCTACAATGAGCAGTTCTTC	CASSLGQGGLLAGVGSYNEQFF	TRBJ2-1	TRBV5-4	few	TRBD2
TGTGCCAGCAGACAAACAGATCAAGAGACCCAGTACTTC	CASRQTDQETQYF	TRBJ2-5	TRBV6-1	few	.
TGTGCCAGCAGCCCCCCCCCTTCGGACTATTTCTACGAGCAGTACTTC	CASSPPPSDYFYEQYF	TRBJ2-7	TRBV7-9	.	.
TGTGCCAGCAGCTCCTACGAAGACCCTTTTGGGCACACCGGGGAGCTGTTTTTT	CASSSYEDPFGHTGELFF	TRBJ2-2	TRBV11-2	few	.
TGTGCCAGCAGCTCTCAGCGCGGGATCACGCAGTATTTT	CASSSQRGITQYF	TRBJ2-3	TRBV7-2	.	.
TGCGCCAGCAGCCAAGAAGGTCTAGCAACGGGTAATTCACCCCTCCACTTT	CASSQEGLATGNSPLHF	TRBJ1-6	TRBV4-3	few	.
TGTGCCAGCAGTCCTCAGGGGAATCTGTTCTTC	CASSPQGNLFF	TRBJ2-1	TRBV28	.	.
TGTGCCAGCAGCCCGCGGGATTCTACCCTCCCGGATACGCAGTATTTT	CASSPRDSTLPDTQYF	TRBJ2-3	TRBV6-2/TRBV6-3	.	.
TGTGCCAGCAGCGAAACCCCATTGAAAAACACCATATATTTT	CASSETPLKNTIYF	TRBJ1-3	TRBV9	.	.
TGTGCCAGTAGTGTTGGACAGGTTGAAGCTTTCTTT	CASSVGQVEAFF	TRBJ1-1	TRBV19	.	TRBD1
TGTGCCAGCAGCCACTCGGGACAGGGGGCCCAAGAGACCCAGTACTTC	CASSHSGQGAQETQYF	TRBJ2-5	TRBV4-2	few	TRBD1
TGTGCCAGCTCACCACCGGGACTACCATTCTACGAGCAGTACTTC	CASSPPGLPFYEQYF	TRBJ2-7	TRBV18	few	TRBD2
TGCAGTGCTAGTCAGTCCCTTGAGCAGTTCTTC	CSASQSLEQFF	TRBJ2-1	TRBV20-1	.	.
TGTGCCAGCAGCTTTTCCGGGACTAATAAAAGGACCGGGGAGCTGTTTTTT	CASSFSGTNKRTGELFF	TRBJ2-2	TRBV7-2	.	TRBD2
TGCGCCAGCAGCTTGGCCGCGGGACAGGGGGCCTACAATGAGCAGTTCTTC	CASSLAAGQGAYNEQFF	TRBJ2-1	TRBV5-1	.	TRBD1
TGTGCCAGCAGTGTCCGGGACCCTTCTTGGGAGACCCAGTACTTC	CASSVRDPSWETQYF	TRBJ2-5	TRBV27	.	.
TGTGCCAGCAGCCTCGGACTAGCGAAACAGTTCTTC	CASSLGLAKQFF	TRBJ2-1	TRBV3-1	.	TRBD2
TGCAGCGTTGTAGGCAGATCCCCCTACGAGCAGTACTTC	CSVVGRSPYEQYF	TRBJ2-7	TRBV29-1	.	.